Shown below are 25 T cell receptor beta chains from a single sample sequenced in a study of OX40 agonist ivuxolimab in advanced cancers. Clones were read by immunoSEQ multiplex PCR, and TCRdb kept only the in-frame ones, dropping some. Of tens of thousands of clones in the sample, roughly 82% were seen once. Sequences were derived from CD4+ or CD8+ T cells sorted from blood, sampled in a trial of the OX40 agonist ivuxolimab. The source is an adult with an advanced solid tumor such as melanoma, head and neck, liver or kidney cancer.

This clone has only a few counts. This chain joins TRBV5-1 and TRBJ1-2; 7 nucleotides line up with TRBD1. The CDR3 has 15 residues. Trimming at V came to 8 bases and at J to 0 bases, leaving 10 bases not matched to a gene. Germline CDR1 SGHRS, CDR2 YFSETQ. CDR3 nucleotide sequence: TGCGCCAGTTCAACAGGGGCTATATCTAACTATGGCTACACCTTC. Translating gives CASSTGAISNYGYTF.

The chain uses TRBV6-6 and TRBJ1-1; possible D gene TRBD1, 6 bases. V lost 2 bases to trimming and J lost 0 bases, with 13 bases between them. There are 16 residues in the CDR3. Germline CDR1 MNHNY, CDR2 SVGAGI (reference sequence). CDR3: CASSYPQGLMNTEAFF. The DNA of the CDR3 is TGTGCCAGCAGTTACCCTCAGGGGTTAATGAACACTGAAGCTTTCTTT.

This clone appeared a single time. The CDR3 loop is CASSLAGLNYGYTF. The DNA for the CDR3 is TGTGCCAGCAGCTTAGCCGGTCTAAACTATGGCTACACCTTC. The chain is built from TRBV7-9 and TRBJ1-2, with D unclear. Germline V lookup: CDR1 SEHNR, CDR2 FQNEAQ (reference sequence). Trimming took 0 bases from V and 2 from J, leaving 7 bases between them. The CDR3 covers 14 residues.

This clone was found once. This rearrangement joins TRBV30 to TRBJ1-5, with D unclear. The CDR3 length is 10 residues. Germline V gene data show CDR1 as GTSNPN and CDR2 as SVGIG (reference sequence). Trimming stripped 4 bases from V and 7 bases from J, with 5 bases between. The CDR3 DNA sequence: TGTGCCTGGATGCGACAGCCCCAGCATTTT. Protein: CAWMRQPQHF.

The rearrangement uses TRBV7-9 and TRBJ1-1; D is ambiguous. The CDR3 contains 14 residues. Germline V lookup: CDR1 SEHNR, CDR2 FQNEAQ (reference sequence). The V gene lost 1 base and the J gene lost 1 base, with 7 bases spanning the gap. The DNA of the CDR3 is TGTGCCAGCAGCTTAGTTGGGAAGAACACTGAAGCTTTCTTT. Translating it yields CASSLVGKNTEAFF.

The chain couples TRBV30 to TRBJ1-1; possible D gene TRBD1, 5 bases. Trimming shortened V by 3 bases and J by 4 bases, and 21 bases separated the two germline ends. This CDR3 contains 16 residues. Germline CDR1 GTSNPN, CDR2 SVGIG (reference sequence). This CDR3 reads CAWRTGGKGRPTEAFF. The CDR3 bases are TGTGCCTGGAGGACGGGGGGGAAAGGCCGGCCCACTGAAGCTTTCTTT.

This clone was counted only a few times. The gene calls are TRBV7-1 and TRBJ2-7; 8 positions match TRBD1. TRBV7-1 is an open reading frame, and its role is uncertain. The CDR3 extends over 15 amino acids. V gave up 4 bases and J gave up 6 bases; unmatched junction bases: 11. In DNA, the CDR3 is TGTGCCAGCAGCTTAGCGGCAGGGGGCGCTTCCGAGCAGTACTTC. Residues: CASSLAAGGASEQYF.

This clone was observed a single time. This chain uses TRBV21-1 with TRBJ2-1; the table gives TRBD2 as D, unverified against the DNA. TRBV21-1 is listed as a pseudogene. The CDR3 covers 11 residues. CDR3 region: CASILPNEQFF. The CDR3 region has the DNA TGTGCCAGCATTCTTCCCAATGAGCAGTTCTTC.

This chain links TRBV28 with TRBJ2-1; TRBD2 matches at 8 bases. The CDR3 spans 15 residues. In germline, CDR1 is MDHEN, CDR2 SYDVKM. V lost 4 bases, J lost 9 bases, and 11 bases stayed unmatched. CDR3 sequence: CASSSPGLVGGEQFF. In nucleotides, the CDR3 is TGTGCCAGCAGTTCACCGGGACTAGTTGGCGGTGAGCAGTTCTTC.

The V and J genes are TRBV5-1 and TRBJ1-6, with 7 bases lining up with TRBD1. The CDR3 runs 15 residues. V was clipped by 3 bases and J by 6 bases; unmatched bases: 6. Per the germline V gene, CDR1 is SGHRS and CDR2 is YFSETQ. The CDR3 coding sequence is TGCGCCAGCAGCTGGGGTCGGGACAGTAATTCACCCCTCCACTTT. Its translation is CASSWGRDSNSPLHF.

The chain couples TRBV7-9 to TRBJ2-2; D might be TRBD2 (6 bases). Between the trimmed V and J ends, which lost 2 bases and 4 bases, there was a span of 17 bases. The CDR3 runs to 17 residues. Germline lookup yields CDR1 SEHNR and CDR2 FQNEAQ (reference sequence). The CDR3: CASSLWMGGARTGELFF. In DNA, the CDR3 is TGTGCCAGCAGCTTATGGATGGGCGGGGCACGCACCGGGGAGCTGTTTTTT.

The chain combines TRBV7-2 with TRBJ1-5, with a tentative D call TRBD1 (5 bases). Looked up from germline, CDR1 is SGHTA and CDR2 is FQGNSA. CDR3 size: 15 residues. V lost 5 bases and J 3 bases, leaving 14 bases between the germline ends. The CDR3 loop is CASSKNGQLNQPQHF. The CDR3 coding sequence is TGTGCCAGCAGCAAAAACGGACAACTCAATCAGCCCCAGCATTTT.

In DNA form, the CDR3 reads TGTGCCAGCAGTCCCCGTCGGGACAATCAGCCCCAGCATTTT. This sequence encodes CASSPRRDNQPQHF. The V gene is TRBV7-3, the J gene TRBJ1-5; D not resolved. In germline, CDR1 is SGHTA, CDR2 FQGTGA. There are 14 residues in the CDR3. V was shortened by 6 bases and J by 3 bases, with 12 bases between the two germline ends. Complete variable domain (other parts from reference TRBV7-3 and TRBJ1-5): GAGVSQTPSNKVTEKGKYVELRCDPISGHTALYWYRQSLGQGPEFLIYFQGTGAADDSGLPNDRFFAVRPEGSVSTLKIQRTERGDSAVYLCASSPRRDNQPQHFGDGTRLSIL.

The chain links TRBV7-2 to TRBJ2-5, with a tentative D call TRBD2 (7 bases). The CDR3 runs to 15 residues. Germline lookup yields CDR1 SGHTA and CDR2 FQGNSA. V lost 4 bases and J 5 bases, leaving 17 bases between the germline ends. The CDR3: CASSSSWGGQETQYF. The CDR3 DNA is TGTGCCAGCAGCTCGAGTTGGGGGGGGCAGGAGACCCAGTACTTC. Combining the CDR3 with reference TRBV7-2 and TRBJ2-5 gives the whole variable domain GAGVSQSPSNKVTEKGKDVELRCDPISGHTALYWYRQSLGQGLEFLIYFQGNSAPDKSGLPSDRFSAERTGGSVSTLTIQRTQQEDSAVYLCASSSSWGGQETQYFGPGTRLLVL.

This clone was observed once. The chain links TRBV29-1 to TRBJ1-2; possibly TRBD1 for D (6 bases). V was clipped by 1 base and J by 0 bases, with 12 bases between them. The CDR3 runs to 15 residues. The V gene's germline CDR1 is SQVTM and CDR2 ANQGSEA. CDR3 residues: CSVEGGPGANYGYTF. CDR3 sequence (DNA): TGCAGCGTTGAAGGGGGCCCAGGGGCTAACTATGGCTACACCTTC.

V gene TRBV28 combines with J gene TRBJ2-1; weak D call: TRBD2 (6 bases). The CDR3 runs 16 residues. V was pared by 0 bases and J by 3 bases, with 12 bases between. The germline CDR1 and CDR2 sequences are MDHEN and SYDVKM. In DNA form, the CDR3 reads TGTGCCAGCAGTTTATGGACTAGGGCTAACTACAATGAGCAGTTCTTC. This translates into CASSLWTRANYNEQFF. Using reference TRBV28 and TRBJ2-1 for the parts outside the CDR3, the full variable domain is DVKVTQSSRYLVKRTGEKVFLECVQDMDHENMFWYRQDPGLGLRLIYFSYDVKMKEKGDIPEGYSVSREKKERFSLILESASTNQTSMYLCASSLWTRANYNEQFFGPGTRLTVL.

The chain joins TRBV7-2 to TRBJ1-1; D is unresolved. The germline V gene has CDR1 SGHTA and CDR2 FQGNSA. This CDR3 contains 10 residues. Trimming removed 2 bases at V and 8 bases at J, with 3 bases between. CDR3: CASSLREAFF. CDR3 DNA sequence: TGTGCCAGCAGCTTACGGGAAGCTTTCTTT.

The chain links TRBV2 to TRBJ1-3; D is unclear. V lost 2 bases and J 2 bases, leaving 7 bases between the germline ends. Germline CDR1 is SNHLY and CDR2 is FYNNEI. CDR3 length: 14 amino acids. CDR3 protein: CASSERRAGNTIYF. CDR3 nucleotide sequence: TGTGCCAGCAGTGAACGGAGGGCTGGAAACACCATATATTTT.

The chain links TRBV28 to TRBJ2-3; D gene unclear. This CDR3 comprises 15 residues. The V end lost 2 bases, the J end lost 0 bases, and 9 bases lay between the germline ends. Germline V gene lookup returns CDR1 MDHEN and CDR2 SYDVKM. CDR3 in amino acids: CASSLAASSTDTQYF. The CDR3 DNA follows: TGTGCCAGCAGTTTAGCTGCCAGTAGCACAGATACGCAGTATTTT.

The genes are TRBV28 and TRBJ1-2, with 11 bases fitting TRBD1. CDR1 and CDR2 (germline): MDHEN, SYDVKM. The V and J ends lost 6 bases and 5 bases, in that order; junction bases with no gene match: 8. The CDR3 contains 15 residues. The chain's CDR3 is CASSLYRDRGYGYTF. The CDR3 bases are TGTGCCAGCAGCCTCTACCGGGACAGGGGGTATGGCTACACCTTC.

CDR3 amino acids: CASRQGGNSPLHF. CDR3 nucleotides: TGCGCCAGCAGGCAGGGGGGAAATTCACCCCTCCACTTT. The chain is built from TRBV10-2 and TRBJ1-6; TRBD1 agrees at 7 bases. This CDR3 is 13 amino acids long. Unmatched junction bases numbered 3, after V lost 6 bases and J lost 7 bases. CDR1 is WSHSY and CDR2 is SAAADI in the germline V gene.

This clone was observed a few times. CDR3 bases: TGCGCCAGCAGCCAAGATGAGAGCGGGGTCTATGGCTACACCTTC. This encodes CASSQDESGVYGYTF. The V gene is TRBV4-1, the J gene TRBJ1-2; D uncertain. Germline CDR1 and CDR2: MGHRA and YSYEKL. V dropped 0 bases and J dropped 4 bases, with 12 bases sitting between them. The CDR3 covers 15 residues.

Note on this clone: Other DNA sequences within the sample encode an identical CDR3. V and J are TRBV28 and TRBJ2-7; tentative D call: TRBD1 (6 bases). The CDR3 has 14 residues. From germline, CDR1 is MDHEN and CDR2 SYDVKM. V shed 8 bases and J shed 0 bases, with 14 bases lying between them. CDR3 coding DNA: TGTGCCAGCTTCCGACAGGCCAGCTCCTACGAGCAGTACTTC. It translates to CASFRQASSYEQYF.

Here the CDR3 DNA reads TGTGCCAGCAGCTTGGGACGGTTCCAAGAGACCCAGTACTTC. Encoded protein: CASSLGRFQETQYF. The chain uses TRBV5-8 and TRBJ2-5; no clear D gene. CDR1 SGHTS and CDR2 YDEGEE come from the germline V gene. V lost 0 bases and J lost 1, with 7 bases in between. The CDR3 totals 14 residues.

The rearrangement uses TRBV11-3 and TRBJ1-6; D uncertain. V was shortened by 6 bases and J by 11 bases, with 14 bases between the two germline ends. This CDR3 has 13 amino acids. CDR1 SGHNT and CDR2 YENEEA come from the germline V gene. Written as DNA, the CDR3 is TGTGCCAGCAGTTACGACAACAGCGCACCCCTCCACTTT. Protein product: CASSYDNSAPLHF.